The clone carrying this T cell receptor beta chain was counted between two and nine times. The CDR3 covers 16 residues. Trimming at V came to 2 bases and at J to 6 bases, leaving 9 bases not matched to a gene. Germline CDR1 reads LGHNA; CDR2 reads YSLEER. These data belong to a study of T-cell memory formation after mild COVID-19. 5'RACE primed from the constant segment yielded TCR alpha and TCR beta cDNA libraries bearing sample barcodes and UMIs. TCRdb re-analysed the 5' RACE reads in MiXCR, keeping a single row per CDR3 protein. The sample carries more than 110,000 distinct CDR3 sequences, about 23% recorded once.

The rearrangement links TRBV4-3 to TRBJ1-2; 10 bases match TRBD1. This clonotype originated in an adult woman who had mild COVID-19 (a few samples of this study predate the infection). Cell type and time point are not known. The sample taken for sequencing was PBMCs or a T cell subset sorted from them (not recorded which). The CDR3 DNA reads as TGCGCCAGCAGCCAATTTGTTCTTGGACAGGGGGATGGCTACACCTTC. Translating it yields CASSQFVLGQGDGYTF.